This TCR beta chain derives from a study of blood T cell repertoires in COVID-19. In the study overall: Cohort 3 donors counted as recovered after two negative PCRs, clearance, or resolved symptoms.

In germline, CDR1 is ENHRY, CDR2 SYGVKD. The length of the CDR3 is 14 residues. Trimming stripped 8 bases from V and 2 bases from J, with 13 bases between. Profiled with immunoSEQ multiplex PCR; TCRdb holds only in-frame clones, not every one. The sample yields 120,000 to 150,000 clones, 75% to 90% seen once. Participant ages covered about 18 to 95 years across around 25 US areas. Membership in each cohort depended on participant-reported clinical history. The sequencing sample was made of PBMCs or T cells enriched from blood (not recorded which). The chain joins TRBV10-3 to TRBJ1-5, with a weak D call TRBD1 (6 bases). The TCR sequence derives from a man between 50 and 59 years old in a cohort exposed to, infected with or recovered from COVID-19 (not recorded which). CDR3 region: CAIAATGGNQPQHF. The DNA for the CDR3 is TGTGCCATCGCCGCGACAGGTGGCAATCAGCCCCAGCATTTT.